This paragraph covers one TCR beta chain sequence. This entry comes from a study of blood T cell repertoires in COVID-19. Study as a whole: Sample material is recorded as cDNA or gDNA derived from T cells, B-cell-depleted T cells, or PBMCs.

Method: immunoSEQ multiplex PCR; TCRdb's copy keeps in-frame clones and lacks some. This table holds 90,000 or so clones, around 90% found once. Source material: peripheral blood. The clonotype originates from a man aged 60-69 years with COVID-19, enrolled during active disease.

The CDR3: CASSTRTGKIMNTEAFF. The CDR3 DNA reads TGTGCCAGTAGTACCCGGACAGGGAAAATTATGAACACTGAAGCTTTCTTT. The J gene is TRBJ1-1, the V gene TRBV19; 8 bases are shared with TRBD1. CDR3 length equals 17 residues. Germline V lookup: CDR1 LNHDA, CDR2 SQIVND (reference sequence). V shed 4 bases, J shed 0 bases, and the junction held 10 bases outside the gene matches.